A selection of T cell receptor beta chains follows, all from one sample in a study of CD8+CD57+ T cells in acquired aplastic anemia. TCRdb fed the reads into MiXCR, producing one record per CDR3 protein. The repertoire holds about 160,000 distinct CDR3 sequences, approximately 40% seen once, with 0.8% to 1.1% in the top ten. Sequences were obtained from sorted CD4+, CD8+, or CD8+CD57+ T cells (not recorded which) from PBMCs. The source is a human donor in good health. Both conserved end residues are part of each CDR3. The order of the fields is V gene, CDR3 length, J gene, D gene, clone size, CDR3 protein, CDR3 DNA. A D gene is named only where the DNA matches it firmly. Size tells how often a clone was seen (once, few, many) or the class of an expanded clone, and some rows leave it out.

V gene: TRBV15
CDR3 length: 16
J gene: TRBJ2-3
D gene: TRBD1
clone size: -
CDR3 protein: CATSSRTGGFTDTQYF
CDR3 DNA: TGTGCCACCAGCAGTAGGACAGGGGGCTTCACAGATACGCAGTATTTT

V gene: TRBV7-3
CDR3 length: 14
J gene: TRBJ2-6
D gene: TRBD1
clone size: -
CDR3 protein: CASSPRGNGNVLTF
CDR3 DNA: TGTGCCAGCAGCCCCAGGGGGAATGGCAACGTCCTGACTTTC

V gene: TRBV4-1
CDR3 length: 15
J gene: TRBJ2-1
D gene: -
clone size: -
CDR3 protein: CASSQDYRLPGEQFF
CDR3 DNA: TGCGCCAGCAGCCAAGATTATCGTCTCCCGGGTGAGCAGTTCTTC

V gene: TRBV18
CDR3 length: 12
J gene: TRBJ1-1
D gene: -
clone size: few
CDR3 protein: CASSPPNTEAFF
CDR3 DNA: TGTGCCAGCTCTCCCCCGAACACTGAAGCTTTCTTT

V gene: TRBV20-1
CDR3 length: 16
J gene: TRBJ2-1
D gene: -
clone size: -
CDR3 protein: CSARDLAGADLNEQFF
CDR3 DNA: TGCAGTGCTAGAGATCTTGCGGGGGCCGATCTCAATGAGCAGTTCTTC

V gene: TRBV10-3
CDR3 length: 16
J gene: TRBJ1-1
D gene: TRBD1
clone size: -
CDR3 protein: CAISAGQGNMNTEAFF
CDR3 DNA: TGTGCCATCAGCGCGGGACAGGGGAACATGAACACTGAAGCTTTCTTT

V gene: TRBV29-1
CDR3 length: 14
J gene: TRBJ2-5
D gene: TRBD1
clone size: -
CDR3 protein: CSTEDRGQQETQYF
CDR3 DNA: TGCAGCACCGAAGACAGGGGCCAACAAGAGACCCAGTACTTC

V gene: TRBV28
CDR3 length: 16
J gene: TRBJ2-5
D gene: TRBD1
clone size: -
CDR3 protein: CASSNPGQGLVVTQYF
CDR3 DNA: TGTGCCAGCAGCAACCCTGGACAGGGGCTGGTGGTGACCCAGTACTTC

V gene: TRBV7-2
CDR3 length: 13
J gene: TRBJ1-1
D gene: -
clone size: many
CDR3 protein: CASSSEWGAEAFF
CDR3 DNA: TGTGCCAGCAGCTCCGAGTGGGGCGCTGAAGCTTTCTTT

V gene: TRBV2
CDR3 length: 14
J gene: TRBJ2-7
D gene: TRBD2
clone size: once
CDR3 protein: CASRSGGSSYDQYF
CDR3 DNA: TGTGCCAGCAGAAGCGGGGGGTCCTCCTACGATCAGTACTTC

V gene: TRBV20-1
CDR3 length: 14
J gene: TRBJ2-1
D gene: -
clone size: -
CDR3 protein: CSARWRSSYNEQFF
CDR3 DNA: TGCAGTGCTAGGTGGCGGAGCTCCTACAATGAGCAGTTCTTC

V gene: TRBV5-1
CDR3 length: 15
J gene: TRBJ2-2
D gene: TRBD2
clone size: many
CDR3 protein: CASATSGGFTGELFF
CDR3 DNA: TGCGCCAGCGCCACTAGCGGGGGATTCACCGGGGAGCTGTTTTTT

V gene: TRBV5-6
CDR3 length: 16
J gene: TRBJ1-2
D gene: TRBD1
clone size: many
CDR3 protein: CASSPGTGDANYGYTF
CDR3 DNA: TGTGCCAGCAGCCCGGGGACAGGGGATGCTAACTATGGCTACACCTTC

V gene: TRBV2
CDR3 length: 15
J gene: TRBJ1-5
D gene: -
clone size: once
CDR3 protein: CASSESRDLNQPQHF
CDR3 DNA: TGTGCCAGCAGTGAGAGCAGGGACCTCAATCAGCCCCAGCATTTT

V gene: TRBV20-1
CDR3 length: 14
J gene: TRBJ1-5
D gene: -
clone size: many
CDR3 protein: CSARMGTTNQPQHF
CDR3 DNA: TGCAGTGCTAGGATGGGGACAACTAATCAGCCCCAGCATTTT

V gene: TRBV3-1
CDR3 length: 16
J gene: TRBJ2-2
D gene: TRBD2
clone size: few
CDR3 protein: CASSQVTRGGGGELFF
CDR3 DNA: TGTGCCAGCAGCCAAGTCACGCGGGGGGGCGGCGGGGAGCTGTTTTTT

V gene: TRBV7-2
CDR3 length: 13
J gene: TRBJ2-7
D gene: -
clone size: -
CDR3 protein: CASSPKLIYEQYF
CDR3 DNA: TGTGCCAGCAGCCCAAAGCTGATTTACGAGCAGTACTTC

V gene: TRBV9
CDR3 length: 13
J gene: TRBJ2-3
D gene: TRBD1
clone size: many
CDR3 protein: CASRDSSTDTQYF
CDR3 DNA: TGTGCTTCCCGGGACAGTAGCACAGATACGCAGTATTTT

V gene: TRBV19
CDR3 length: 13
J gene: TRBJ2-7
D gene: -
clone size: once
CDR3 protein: CASSQDKSAEQYF
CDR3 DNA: TGTGCCAGTAGCCAAGACAAGTCGGCCGAGCAGTACTTC

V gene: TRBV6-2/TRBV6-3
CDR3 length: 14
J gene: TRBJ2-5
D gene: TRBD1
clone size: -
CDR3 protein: CASSRQGNRETQYF
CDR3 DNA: TGTGCCAGCAGTCGACAGGGAAACAGAGAGACCCAGTACTTC

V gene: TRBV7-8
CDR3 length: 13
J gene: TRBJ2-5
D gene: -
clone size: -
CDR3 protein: CASSLGAQETQYF
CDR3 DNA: TGTGCCAGCAGCTTGGGAGCTCAAGAGACCCAGTACTTC

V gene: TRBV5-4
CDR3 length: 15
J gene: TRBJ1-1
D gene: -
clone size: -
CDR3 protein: CASSAGQISNTEAFF
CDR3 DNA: TGTGCCAGCAGCGCAGGACAGATTTCGAACACTGAAGCTTTCTTT

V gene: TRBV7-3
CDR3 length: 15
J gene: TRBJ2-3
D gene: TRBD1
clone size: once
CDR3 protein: CASSLRQGTADTQYF
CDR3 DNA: TGTGCCAGCAGCCTCCGACAGGGGACGGCAGATACGCAGTATTTT

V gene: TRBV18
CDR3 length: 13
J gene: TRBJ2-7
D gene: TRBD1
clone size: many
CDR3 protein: CASSPGQGAGQYF
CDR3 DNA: TGTGCCAGCTCACCGGGACAGGGTGCTGGGCAGTACTTC

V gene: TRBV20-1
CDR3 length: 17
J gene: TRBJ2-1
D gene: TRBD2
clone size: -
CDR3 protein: CSARDRLAGVLRYEQFF
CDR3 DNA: TGCAGTGCTAGAGATCGGCTAGCGGGAGTGTTGCGCTATGAGCAGTTCTTC

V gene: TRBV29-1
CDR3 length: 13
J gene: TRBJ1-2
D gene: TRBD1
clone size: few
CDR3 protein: CSVEIGTGNGYTF
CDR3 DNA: TGCAGCGTTGAAATCGGGACAGGGAATGGCTACACCTTC

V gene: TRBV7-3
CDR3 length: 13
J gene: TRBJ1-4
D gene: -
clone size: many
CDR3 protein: CASSSGPNEKLFF
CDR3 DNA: TGTGCCAGCAGCTCTGGTCCAAATGAAAAACTGTTTTTT

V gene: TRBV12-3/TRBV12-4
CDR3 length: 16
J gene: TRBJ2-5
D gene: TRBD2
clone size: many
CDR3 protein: CASSLGRRGGLETQYF
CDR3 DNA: TGTGCCAGCAGTTTAGGTAGACGGGGGGGCTTGGAGACCCAGTACTTC

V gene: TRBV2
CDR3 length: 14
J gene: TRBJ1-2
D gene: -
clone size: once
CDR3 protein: CASSSTGSTGGYTF
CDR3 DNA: TGTGCCAGCAGTTCAACCGGGTCAACGGGTGGCTACACCTTC

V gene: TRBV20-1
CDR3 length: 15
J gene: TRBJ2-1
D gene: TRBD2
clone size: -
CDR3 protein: CSARDPGGRENEQFF
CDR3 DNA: TGCAGTGCTAGAGATCCCGGCGGGAGGGAGAATGAGCAGTTCTTC

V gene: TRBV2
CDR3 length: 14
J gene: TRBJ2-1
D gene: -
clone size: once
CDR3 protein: CASRGGQSHSEQFF
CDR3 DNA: TGTGCCAGCAGGGGCGGGCAGTCCCACAGTGAGCAGTTCTTC

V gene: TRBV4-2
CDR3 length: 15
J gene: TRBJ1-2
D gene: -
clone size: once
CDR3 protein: CASSQGSGWNYGYTF
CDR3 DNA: TGTGCCAGCAGCCAAGGGTCAGGGTGGAACTATGGCTACACCTTC

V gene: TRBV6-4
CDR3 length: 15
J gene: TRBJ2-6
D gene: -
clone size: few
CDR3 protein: CASSDVTSGANVLTF
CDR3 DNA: TGTGCCAGCAGTGACGTTACCTCTGGGGCCAACGTCCTGACTTTC

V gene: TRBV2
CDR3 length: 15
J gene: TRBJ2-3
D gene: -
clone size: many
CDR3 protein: CASLLHGTYTDTQYF
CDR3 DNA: TGTGCCAGCTTGTTGCACGGGACCTACACAGATACGCAGTATTTT

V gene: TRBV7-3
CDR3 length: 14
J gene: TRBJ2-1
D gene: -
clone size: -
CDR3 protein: CASSPERTDNEQFF
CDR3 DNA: TGTGCCAGCAGCCCTGAACGGACAGACAATGAGCAGTTCTTC

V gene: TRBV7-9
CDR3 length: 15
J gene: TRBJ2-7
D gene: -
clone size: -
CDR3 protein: CASSLGPGDTYEQYF
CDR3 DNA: TGTGCCAGCAGCTTGGGGCCGGGAGATACCTACGAGCAGTACTTC

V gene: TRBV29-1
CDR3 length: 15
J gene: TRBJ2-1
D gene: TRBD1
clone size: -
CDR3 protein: CSVGSRGLLDNEQFF
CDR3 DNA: TGCAGCGTTGGAAGCAGGGGGCTTTTGGACAATGAGCAGTTCTTC

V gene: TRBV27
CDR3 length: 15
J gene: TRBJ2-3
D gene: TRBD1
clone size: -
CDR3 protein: CASRQTGGKADTQYF
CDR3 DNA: TGTGCCAGCAGGCAGACAGGGGGAAAGGCAGATACGCAGTATTTT

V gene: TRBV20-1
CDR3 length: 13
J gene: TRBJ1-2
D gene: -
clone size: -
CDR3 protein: CSASAGPGYGYTF
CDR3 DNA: TGCAGTGCTAGCGCCGGTCCAGGCTATGGCTACACCTTC

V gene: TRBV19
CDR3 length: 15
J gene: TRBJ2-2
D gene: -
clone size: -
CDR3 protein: CASSIAATNTGELFF
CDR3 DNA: TGTGCCAGTAGTATAGCGGCCACGAACACCGGGGAGCTGTTTTTT